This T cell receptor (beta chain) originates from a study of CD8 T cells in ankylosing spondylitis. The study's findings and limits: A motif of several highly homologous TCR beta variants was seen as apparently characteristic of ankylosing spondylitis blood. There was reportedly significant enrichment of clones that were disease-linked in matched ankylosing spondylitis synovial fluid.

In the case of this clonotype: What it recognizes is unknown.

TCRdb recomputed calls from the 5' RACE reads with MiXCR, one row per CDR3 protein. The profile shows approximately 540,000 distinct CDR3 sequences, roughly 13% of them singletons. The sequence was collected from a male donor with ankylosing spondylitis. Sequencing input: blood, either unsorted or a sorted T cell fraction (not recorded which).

The CDR3 nucleotides are TGTGCCACCAGTGATTCCGGCGGGGTATATCAGCCCCAGCATTTT. Protein product: CATSDSGGVYQPQHF. V and J are TRBV24-1 and TRBJ1-5; D gene ambiguous. CDR3 size: 15 residues. Germline V gene data show CDR1 as KGHDR and CDR2 as SFDVKD. V was trimmed by 2 bases and J by 5 bases, leaving 12 bases between them.